The text below deals with one T cell receptor beta chain. These data are taken from a study of identical twins. Trimming pared 5 bases from V and 8 bases from J, leaving 18 bases between. The CDR3 is 14 residues long. Template switching added a universal primer site; cDNA carried unique molecular identifiers. TCRdb recomputed calls from the 5' RACE reads with MiXCR, one row per CDR3 protein. This repertoire shows 1.5 million to 2 million distinct CDR3 sequences, around 33% found once; its top ten account for 0.25% to 0.3%. The rearrangement links TRBV12-3 or TRBV12-4 to TRBJ1-2; perhaps TRBD1 as D (6 bases). This clonotype was sampled from a newborn girl in good health. The specimen was cord blood. The CDR3: CASSLHGGGGGYTF. In DNA form, the CDR3 reads TGTGCCAGCAGTCTCCACGGGGGCGGTGGAGGCTACACCTTC.